The subject of this entry is one TCR beta chain. Its antigen is as yet unknown. The source of the sample is a study of vaccination and CD4 T cells after COVID-19. For the study at large: The authors exposed cells to overlapping spike peptides derived from SARS-CoV-2, HCoV-NL63, HCoV-OC43 and HCoV-229E. Study-level findings and limits: In convalescent patients, a median roughly 90% of post-vaccine SARS-CoV-2-reactive clones appeared only after vaccination.

Looked up from germline, CDR1 is MNHNS and CDR2 is SASEGT. V lost 5 bases, J lost 7 bases, and 4 bases stayed unmatched. The CDR3 length is 12 residues. Treatment noted: roughly 10-day PBMC culture with coronavirus spike peptide pools or control peptides (ViraFEST assay). The study sequenced cultured CD4+ T cell DNA using the Oncomine TCR Beta short-read assay. Genomic DNA was isolated from CD4+ T cells that had been cultured. From the PCR reads, TCRdb called clonotypes with MiXCR, one entry per CDR3 protein. The top ten clones hold roughly 16% of a sample with 20,000 to 25,000 distinct CDR3 sequences, 67% of them seen once.

Source: CD4+ T cells from blood, cultured in vitro, taken after SARS-CoV-2 vaccination. This TCR came from a human donor who received a COVID-19 vaccine. V gene TRBV6-1 combines with J gene TRBJ1-1, with 7 bases lining up with TRBD1. This chain's CDR3 is CASSPRTGEAFF. The CDR3 DNA follows: TGTGCCAGCAGTCCCCGGACAGGTGAAGCTTTCTTT.